Following are 11 T cell receptor beta chains from one sample sequenced in a study of T cell responses to AZD1222 COVID-19 vaccine (dated by TCRdb to the early 2020s). Receptors were amplified or captured by the immunoSEQ multiplex PCR assay. In TCRdb, the immuneACCESS table is reduced to in-frame sequences with V and J assigned. These tables do not hold every clone; where another copy was compared, an unresolved V gene accounts for under half, and the others remain unexplained. Within this sample are around 45,000 clones, with about four fifths of them counted one time only. Jointly, the top ten make up roughly 20% of the sample. The time point label corresponds to: about 28 days (+/-7) after the second vaccine dose. The intended sense of this specimen's treatment or condition label: meningococcal conjugate vaccine given as trial control. Material: peripheral blood, obtained 28 days after the second dose of the MenACWY control vaccine. Receptors were obtained from an adult who received the MenACWY meningococcal vaccine as a control.

The chain combines TRBV15 with TRBJ2-5; 9 positions match TRBD1. The CDR3 is 14 residues long. V lost 2 bases and J lost 5; bases outside the gene matches: 3. Germline lookup yields CDR1 LNHNV and CDR2 YYDKDF (reference sequence). The chain's CDR3 is CATSRPQGAETQYF. The CDR3 DNA follows: TGTGCCACCAGCAGACCACAGGGGGCCGAGACCCAGTACTTC. The complete variable domain, with remaining parts taken from reference TRBV15 and TRBJ2-5, reads DAMVIQNPRYQVTQFGKPVTLSCSQTLNHNVMYWYQQKSSQAPKLLFHYYDKDFNNEADTPDNFQSRRPNTSFCFLDIRSPGLGDTAMYLCATSRPQGAETQYFGPGTRLLVL.

V and J are TRBV29-1 and TRBJ2-7; D ambiguous. V was cut by 5 bases and J by 3 bases, with 8 bases left in between. CDR1 is SQVTM and CDR2 is ANQGSEA in the germline V gene. The CDR3 spans 11 residues. The CDR3 DNA sequence: TGCAGCGTTAAAGGTCTCTACGAGCAGTACTTC. This translates into CSVKGLYEQYF.

The chain joins TRBV5-1 to TRBJ1-2; 8 bases are a match to TRBD1. In germline, CDR1 is SGHRS, CDR2 YFSETQ. The CDR3 totals 12 residues. Trimming at V came to 3 bases and at J to 8 bases, leaving 3 bases not matched to a gene. CDR3 sequence: CASSSGGPGYTF. CDR3 bases: TGCGCCAGCAGCTCAGGGGGCCCGGGCTACACCTTC.

The chain couples TRBV3-1 (or the pseudogene TRBV3-2) to TRBJ1-2; tentatively, D is TRBD1 (6 bases). The CDR3 is 12 residues long. Germline V gene sequence: CDR1 LGHDT, CDR2 YNNKEL (reference sequence). The V gene lost 3 bases and the J gene lost 7 bases, with 9 bases spanning the gap. The CDR3 protein is CASSQGASGYTF. Here the CDR3 DNA reads TGTGCCAGCAGCCAGGGGGCCAGTGGCTACACCTTC.

The chain is built from TRBV5-6 and TRBJ1-3, with unresolved D. Trimming left V 3 bases short and J 0 bases short, with 22 bases between. The CDR3 length is 19 residues. The germline CDR1 and CDR2 sequences are SGHDT and YYEEEE. CDR3 nucleotides: TGTGCCAGCAGCTCATCGACCCGCCCCAGGACGAACTCTGGAAACACCATATATTTT. It is translated as CASSSSTRPRTNSGNTIYF.

The rearrangement joins TRBV29-1 to TRBJ1-5; D gene ambiguous. This CDR3 comprises 12 residues. Germline lookup yields CDR1 SQVTM and CDR2 ANQGSEA. The V gene lost 5 bases and the J gene lost 3 bases, with 8 bases spanning the gap. The CDR3 DNA is TGCAGCGTTTCGAGTAACAATCAGCCCCAGCATTTT. This translates into CSVSSNNQPQHF.

This sequence joins TRBV30 and TRBJ1-2; 9 nucleotides match TRBD1. Germline V CDR1 and CDR2: GTSNPN, SVGIG (reference sequence). The CDR3 has 15 residues. J gave up 0 bases and V 2 bases, and 4 bases lay outside the gene matches. CDR3 DNA: TGTGCCTGGAGTCGGACAGGGGCTCCTAACTATGGCTACACCTTC. Translating it yields CAWSRTGAPNYGYTF.

This clone was picked up one time. The chain couples TRBV6-7 to TRBJ1-2, with D unclear. TRBV6-7 is an ORF, with its function uncertain. V was pared by 6 bases and J by 7 bases, with 21 bases between. CDR3 size: 15 residues. The CDR3, as DNA: TGTGCCAGCAGCCAAGGGTCCCCGGGGATGGGTGGCTACACCTTC. It specifies CASSQGSPGMGGYTF.

The rearrangement uses TRBV2 and TRBJ2-2, with TRBD1 identical over 9 bases. CDR3 length: 14 amino acids. The germline V gene encodes CDR1 SNHLY and CDR2 FYNNEI. Trimming took 8 bases from V and 6 from J; bases not matched to a gene: 7. The CDR3 is CASRDREVPGELFF. DNA for the CDR3: TGTGCCAGCCGGGACAGGGAAGTCCCCGGGGAGCTGTTTTTT.

V gene TRBV27 combines with J gene TRBJ2-5; 9 bases are a match to TRBD1. CDR3 size: 14 residues. Trimming removed 5 bases from V and 2 bases from J; junction bases left unmatched: 3. The germline CDR1 and CDR2 sequences are MNHEY and SMNVEV (reference sequence). CDR3 sequence: CASSHRGHQETQYF. The CDR3 coding sequence is TGTGCCAGCAGTCACAGGGGGCATCAAGAGACCCAGTACTTC.

The chain uses TRBV11-2 and TRBJ1-1, with D unresolved. The CDR3 extends over 14 amino acids. Trimming pared 5 bases from V and 3 bases from J, leaving 13 bases between. CDR1 and CDR2 (germline): SGHAT, FQNNGV. The CDR3 nucleotides are TGTGCCAGCAGCCGGACGGCAGGTCACACTGAAGCTTTCTTT. Its translation is CASSRTAGHTEAFF.